This T cell receptor (beta chain) derives from a study of PD-1 blockade in classical Hodgkin lymphoma. Only in-frame clones appear in the TCRdb table, and some are missing; sequencing was by immunoSEQ multiplex PCR. The data contain approximately 60,000 clones, around 89% of them seen just once; the ten biggest clones take up roughly an eighth. The CDR3 loop spans 15 amino acids. CDR1 is SGHAT and CDR2 is FQNNGV in the germline V gene. Trimming removed 5 bases from V and 0 bases from J; junction bases left unmatched: 7. There was relapse after autologous stem cell transplantation in every patient, and there was variation in brentuximab vedotin exposure.

This sample comprised peripheral blood mononuclear cells (PBMCs), obtained at baseline. The TCR was taken from a human donor with classical Hodgkin lymphoma. This chain joins TRBV11-2 and TRBJ2-7, with 7 bases lining up with TRBD2. CDR3 protein: CASSVLAGGSYEQYF. The CDR3 bases are TGTGCCAGCAGCGTTTTAGCGGGCGGCTCCTACGAGCAGTACTTC.